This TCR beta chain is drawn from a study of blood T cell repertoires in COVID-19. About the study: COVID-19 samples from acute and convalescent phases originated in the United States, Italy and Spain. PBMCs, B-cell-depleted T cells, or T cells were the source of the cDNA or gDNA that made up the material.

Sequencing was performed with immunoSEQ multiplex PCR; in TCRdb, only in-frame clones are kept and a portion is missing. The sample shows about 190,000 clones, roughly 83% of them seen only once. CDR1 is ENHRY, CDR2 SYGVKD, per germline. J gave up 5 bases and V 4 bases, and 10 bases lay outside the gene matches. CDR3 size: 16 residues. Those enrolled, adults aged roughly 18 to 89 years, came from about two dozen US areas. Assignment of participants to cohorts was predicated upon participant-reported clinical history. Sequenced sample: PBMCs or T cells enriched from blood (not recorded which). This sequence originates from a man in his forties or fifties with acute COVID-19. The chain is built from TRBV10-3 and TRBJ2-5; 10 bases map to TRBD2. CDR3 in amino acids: CAISVAPSGRAETQYF. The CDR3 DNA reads TGTGCCATCAGTGTGGCTCCTAGCGGGAGAGCGGAGACCCAGTACTTC.